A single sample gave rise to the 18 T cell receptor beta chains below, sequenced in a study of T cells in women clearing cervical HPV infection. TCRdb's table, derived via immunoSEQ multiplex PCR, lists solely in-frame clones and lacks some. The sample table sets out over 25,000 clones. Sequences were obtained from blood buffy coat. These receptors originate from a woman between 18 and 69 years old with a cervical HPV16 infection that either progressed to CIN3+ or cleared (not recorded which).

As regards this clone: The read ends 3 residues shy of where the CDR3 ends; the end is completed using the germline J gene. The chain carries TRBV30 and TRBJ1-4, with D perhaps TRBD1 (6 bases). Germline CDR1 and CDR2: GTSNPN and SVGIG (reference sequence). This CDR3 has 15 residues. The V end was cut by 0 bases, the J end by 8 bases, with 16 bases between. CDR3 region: CAWSVGAGDGEKLFF. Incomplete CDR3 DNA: TGTGCCTGGAGTGTAGGGGCAGGGGACGGCGAAAAA. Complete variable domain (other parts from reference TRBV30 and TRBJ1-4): SQTIHQWPATLVQPVGSPLSLECTVEGTSNPNLYWYRQAAGRGLQLLFYSVGIGQISSEVPQNLSASRPQDRQFILSSKKLLLSDSGFYLCAWSVGAGDGEKLFFGSGTQLSVL.

The CDR3 bases that were read are TGTGCCAGCAGTGAAGCGAGGGTGAGCTATAATTCACCA. This translates into CASSEARVSYNSP. The entire CDR3 reads CASSEARVSYNSPLFF. This chain connects TRBV6-1 to TRBJ1-4; the D is unclear. Read data end 3 residues before the CDR3 end; the end is taken from the germline J gene. The CDR3 is made up of 16 amino acids. CDR1 and CDR2 from the germline V gene are MNHNS and SASEGT.

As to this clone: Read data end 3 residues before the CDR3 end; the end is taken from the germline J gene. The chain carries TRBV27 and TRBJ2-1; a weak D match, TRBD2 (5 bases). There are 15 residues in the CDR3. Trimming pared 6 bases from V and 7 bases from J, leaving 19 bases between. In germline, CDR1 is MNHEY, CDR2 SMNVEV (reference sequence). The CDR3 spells CASRTTRVWANEQFF. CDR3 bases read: TGTGCCAGCAGAACCACTAGGGTCTGGGCAAATGAG.

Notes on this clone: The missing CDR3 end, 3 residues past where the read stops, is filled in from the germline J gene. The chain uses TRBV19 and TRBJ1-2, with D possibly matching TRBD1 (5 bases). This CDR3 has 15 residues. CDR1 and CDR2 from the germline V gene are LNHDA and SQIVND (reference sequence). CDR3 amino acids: CASIPGDSLYNDYTF. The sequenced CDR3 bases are TGTGCCAGTATCCCGGGGGATTCCCTTTACAATGAC.

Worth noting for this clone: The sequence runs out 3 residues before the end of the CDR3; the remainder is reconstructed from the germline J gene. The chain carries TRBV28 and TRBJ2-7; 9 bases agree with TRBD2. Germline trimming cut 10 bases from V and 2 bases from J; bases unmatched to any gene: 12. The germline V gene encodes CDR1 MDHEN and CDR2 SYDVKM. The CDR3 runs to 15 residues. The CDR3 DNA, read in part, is TGTGCCACCACCCCTAGGCTAGCGGGACCCTACGAG. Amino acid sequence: CATTPRLAGPYE. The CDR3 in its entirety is CATTPRLAGPYEQYF.

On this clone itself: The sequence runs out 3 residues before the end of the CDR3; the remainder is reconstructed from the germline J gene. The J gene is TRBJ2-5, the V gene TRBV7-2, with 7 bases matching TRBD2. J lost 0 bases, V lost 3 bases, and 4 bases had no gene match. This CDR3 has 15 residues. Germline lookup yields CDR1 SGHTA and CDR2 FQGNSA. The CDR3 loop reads CASSFQAGNQETQYF. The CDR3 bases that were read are TGTGCCAGCAGCTTTCAAGCGGGAAACCAAGAGACC.

The chain's CDR3 is CASIPGPFNGYTF. Incomplete CDR3 DNA: TGTGCCAGCATCCCCGGTCCCTTCAATGGC. The rearrangement links TRBV7-9 to TRBJ1-2; D uncertain. The read gets to within 3 residues of the CDR3 end, and the germline J gene fills in the rest. V lost 7 bases and J 6 bases, leaving 15 bases between the germline ends. The germline CDR1 and CDR2 sequences are SEHNR and FQNEAQ (reference sequence). The CDR3 totals 13 residues.

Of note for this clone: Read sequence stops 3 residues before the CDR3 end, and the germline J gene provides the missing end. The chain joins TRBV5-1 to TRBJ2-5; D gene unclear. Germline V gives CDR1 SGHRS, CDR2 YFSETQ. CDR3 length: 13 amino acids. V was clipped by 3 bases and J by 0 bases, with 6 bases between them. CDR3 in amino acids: CASSSDYQETQYF. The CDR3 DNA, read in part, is TGCGCCAGCAGCTCCGACTACCAAGAGACC.

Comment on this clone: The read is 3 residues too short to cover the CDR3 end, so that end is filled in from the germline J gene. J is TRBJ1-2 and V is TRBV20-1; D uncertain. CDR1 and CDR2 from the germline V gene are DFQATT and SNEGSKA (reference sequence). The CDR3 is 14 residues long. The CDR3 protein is CSASVASGYNDYTF. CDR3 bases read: TGCAGTGCTTCTGTTGCTAGCGGATACAATGAC.

The sequenced CDR3 bases are TGTGCCAGCAGTTCCGGGACAGGGGCTTCCTACGAG. Protein: CASSSGTGASYE. The entire CDR3 protein reads CASSSGTGASYEQYF. The chain uses TRBV7-9 and TRBJ2-7; 10 nucleotides match TRBD1. The read stops 3 residues short of the end of the CDR3; the missing end is completed from the germline J gene. Per germline, CDR1 SEHNR and CDR2 FQNEAQ (reference sequence). J was trimmed by 1 base and V by 6 bases; bases with no gene match: 6. The CDR3 is 15 residues long.

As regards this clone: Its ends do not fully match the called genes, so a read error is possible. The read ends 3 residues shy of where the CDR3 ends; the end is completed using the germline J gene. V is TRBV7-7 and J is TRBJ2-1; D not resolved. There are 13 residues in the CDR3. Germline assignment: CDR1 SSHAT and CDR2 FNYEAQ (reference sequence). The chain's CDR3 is CASSLGLFNEQFF. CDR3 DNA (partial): TGTGCTAGCAGCTTAGGGCTGTTCAATGAG.

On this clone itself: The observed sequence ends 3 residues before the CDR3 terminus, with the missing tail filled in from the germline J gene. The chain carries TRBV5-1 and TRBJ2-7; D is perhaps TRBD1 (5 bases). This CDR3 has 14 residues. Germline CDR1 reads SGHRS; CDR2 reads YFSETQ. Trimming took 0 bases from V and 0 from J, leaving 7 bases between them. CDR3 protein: CASSLGQSSYEQYF. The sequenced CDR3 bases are TGCGCCAGCAGCTTGGGACAGTCCTCCTACGAG.

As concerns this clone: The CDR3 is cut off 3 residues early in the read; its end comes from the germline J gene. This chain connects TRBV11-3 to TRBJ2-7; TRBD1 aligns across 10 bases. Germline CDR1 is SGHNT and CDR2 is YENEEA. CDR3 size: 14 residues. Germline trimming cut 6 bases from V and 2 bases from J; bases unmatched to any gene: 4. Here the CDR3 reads CASRAGTGAYEQYF. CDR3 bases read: TGTGCCAGCAGGGCCGGGACAGGGGCCTACGAG.

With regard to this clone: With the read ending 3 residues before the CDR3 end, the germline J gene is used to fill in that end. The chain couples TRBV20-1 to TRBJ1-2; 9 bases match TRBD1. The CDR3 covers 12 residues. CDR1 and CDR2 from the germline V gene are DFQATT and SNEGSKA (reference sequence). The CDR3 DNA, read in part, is TGCAGTGTAACGGGACAGGGAGGCGAC. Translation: CSVTGQGGD. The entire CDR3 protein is CSVTGQGGDYTF.

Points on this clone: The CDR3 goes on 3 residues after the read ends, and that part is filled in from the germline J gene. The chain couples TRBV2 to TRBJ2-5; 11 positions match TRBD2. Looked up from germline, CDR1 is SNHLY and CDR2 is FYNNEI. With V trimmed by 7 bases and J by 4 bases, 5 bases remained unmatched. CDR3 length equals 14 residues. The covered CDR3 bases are TGTGCCAGCAATAGCGGGGGGGCTCGAGAGACC. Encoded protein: CASNSGGARET. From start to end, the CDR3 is CASNSGGARETQYF.

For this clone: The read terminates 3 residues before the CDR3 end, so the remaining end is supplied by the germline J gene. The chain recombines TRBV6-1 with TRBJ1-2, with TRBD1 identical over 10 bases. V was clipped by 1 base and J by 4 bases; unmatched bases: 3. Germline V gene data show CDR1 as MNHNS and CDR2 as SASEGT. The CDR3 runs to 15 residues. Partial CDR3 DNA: TGTGCCAGCAGTGAAGGGACAGGGGGGTTCTATGGC. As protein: CASSEGTGGFYG. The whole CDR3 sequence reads CASSEGTGGFYGYTF.

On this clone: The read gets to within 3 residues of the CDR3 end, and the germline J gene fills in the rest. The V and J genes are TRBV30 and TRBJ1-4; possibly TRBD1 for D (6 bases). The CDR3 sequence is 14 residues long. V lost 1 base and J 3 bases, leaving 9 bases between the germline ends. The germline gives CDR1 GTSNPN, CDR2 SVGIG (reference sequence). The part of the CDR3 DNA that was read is TGTGCCTGGAGTGGGGGGGGCCCTAATGAAAAA. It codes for CAWSGGGPNEK. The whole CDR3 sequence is CAWSGGGPNEKLFF.

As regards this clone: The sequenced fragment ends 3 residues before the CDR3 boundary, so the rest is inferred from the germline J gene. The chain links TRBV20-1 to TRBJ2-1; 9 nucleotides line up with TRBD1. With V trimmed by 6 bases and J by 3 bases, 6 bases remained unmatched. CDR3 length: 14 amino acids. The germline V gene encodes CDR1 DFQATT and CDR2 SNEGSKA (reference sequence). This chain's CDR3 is CSAQDRGSYNEQFF. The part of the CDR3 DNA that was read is TGCAGTGCCCAGGACAGGGGAAGCTACAATGAG.